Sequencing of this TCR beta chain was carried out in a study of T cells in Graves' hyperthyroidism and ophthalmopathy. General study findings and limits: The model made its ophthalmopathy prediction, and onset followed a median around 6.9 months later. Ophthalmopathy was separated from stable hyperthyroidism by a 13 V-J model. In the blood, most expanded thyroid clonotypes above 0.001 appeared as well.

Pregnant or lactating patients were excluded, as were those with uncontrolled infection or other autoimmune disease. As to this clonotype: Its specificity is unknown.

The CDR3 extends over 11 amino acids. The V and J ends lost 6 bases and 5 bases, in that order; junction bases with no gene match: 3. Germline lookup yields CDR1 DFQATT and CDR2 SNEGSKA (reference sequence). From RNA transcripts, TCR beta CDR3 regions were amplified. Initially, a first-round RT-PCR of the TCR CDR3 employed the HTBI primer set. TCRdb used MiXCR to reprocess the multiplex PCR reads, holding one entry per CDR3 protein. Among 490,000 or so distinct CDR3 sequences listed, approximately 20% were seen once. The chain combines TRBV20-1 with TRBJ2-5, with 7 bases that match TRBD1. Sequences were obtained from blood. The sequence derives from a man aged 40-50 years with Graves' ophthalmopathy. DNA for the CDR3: TGCAGTGCCCCGGACAGGGAGACCCAGTACTTC. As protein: CSAPDRETQYF.